This TCR beta chain was sequenced in a study of blood T cell repertoires in COVID-19. Background on the study: T cells, B-cell-depleted T cells, or PBMCs supplied cDNA or gDNA.

Original methodology: Amplification from reference gene primers served as the basis for estimated nucleated cell counts. The data were produced by immunoSEQ multiplex PCR, yet TCRdb's version contains in-frame clones alone and is incomplete. V, J and clone size are taken as reported in that table, and D and trimming were inferred from the DNA itself. The sample has under 15,000 clones; 81% are singletons. This receptor was obtained from a human donor in a cohort sampled during active COVID-19. Sequenced: peripheral blood.

CDR3 residues: CASSLYMGQGTTEAFF. CDR3 sequence (DNA): TGCGCCAGCAGCTTGTACATGGGACAGGGAACCACTGAAGCTTTCTTT. The chain combines TRBV5-1 with TRBJ1-1; 9 bases match TRBD1. The CDR3 length is 16 residues. Trimming at V came to 1 base and at J to 4 bases, leaving 8 bases not matched to a gene. Germline V gives CDR1 SGHRS, CDR2 YFSETQ.